The rows below give T cell receptor beta chains drawn from one sample of a study of cytomegalovirus exposure and HLA in healthy donors. Sequencing used immunoSEQ multiplex PCR; TCRdb keeps in-frame clones, though not all of them. The sample contains 150,000 to 200,000 clones, about 89% of which appear only once. The source material was PBMCs. These receptors were taken from a man younger than 40 in good health and CMV-seropositive. Both conserved end residues are part of each CDR3. The D gene is left open where the match is weak. The listing skips clone size in some rows; elsewhere it reads once, few, many or a size class.

>TRBJ2-3|TRBV15|-|-
CATKRVYLPKGHPDTQYF
TGTGCCACCAAGAGAGTTTACCTACCGAAGGGGCACCCAGATACGCAGTATTTT
>TRBJ2-1|TRBV28|TRBD1|-
CASSSTGGRYNEQFF
TGTGCCAGCAGTTCGACAGGGGGAAGGTACAATGAGCAGTTCTTC
>TRBJ1-2|TRBV6-5|-|once
CASSPGMVYTF
TGTGCCAGCAGTCCAGGGATGGTCTACACCTTC
>TRBJ2-3|TRBV5-1|TRBD2|-
CASSLGLAGPTDTQYF
TGCGCCAGCAGCCTGGGACTAGCGGGACCCACAGATACGCAGTATTTT
>TRBJ2-1|TRBV7-3|-|-
CASSPQTDFEQFF
TGTGCCAGCAGCCCCCAGACCGATTTTGAGCAGTTCTTC
>TRBJ2-7|TRBV4-3|-|once
CASSQDSYYEQYF
TGCGCCAGCAGCCAAGACAGTTACTACGAGCAGTACTTC
>TRBJ2-1|TRBV7-6|TRBD2|-
CASSLGLGRNEQFF
TGTGCCAGCAGCCTGGGACTAGGAAGGAATGAGCAGTTCTTC
>TRBJ2-3|TRBV7-9|TRBD2|-
CASSLSSGGPTDTQYF
TGTGCCAGCAGCTTGTCTAGCGGGGGGCCCACAGATACGCAGTATTTT
>TRBJ1-3|TRBV5-4|-|-
CASSLPAASSGNTIYF
TGTGCCAGCAGCTTGCCGGCGGCGAGCTCTGGAAACACCATATATTTT
>TRBJ1-5|TRBV7-9|TRBD1|-
CASSRRGSGNQPQHF
TGTGCCAGCAGCCGCAGGGGGTCTGGCAATCAGCCCCAGCATTTT
>TRBJ2-7|TRBV19|-|-
CASSIFAASDEQYF
TGTGCCAGTAGTATATTCGCTGCGAGCGACGAGCAGTACTTC
>TRBJ1-1|TRBV2|-|-
CASSDLVGTILAFF
TGTGCCAGCAGTGATTTAGTGGGGACTATTCTAGCTTTCTTT
>TRBJ1-4|TRBV11-2|-|-
CASSPQRGAGKLFF
TGTGCCAGCAGCCCTCAGAGAGGGGCGGGAAAACTGTTTTTT
>TRBJ2-7|TRBV7-8|TRBD1|-
CASFVQGALNF
TGTGCCTCATTCGTGCAGGGGGCCCTAAACTTC
>TRBJ1-3|TRBV5-1|-|once
CASSLEGGLSGNTIYF
TGCGCCAGCAGCTTGGAGGGCGGTCTCTCTGGAAACACCATATATTTT
>TRBJ2-7|TRBV28|-|-
CASRLGTPTGEQYF
TGTGCCAGCAGGCTAGGGACACCGACGGGGGAGCAGTACTTC
>TRBJ1-5|TRBV10-3|TRBD1|-
CAIAGQGDQPQHF
TGTGCCATTGCGGGACAGGGAGATCAGCCCCAGCATTTT
>TRBJ2-7|TRBV6-5|-|-
CASSYGGRGQYF
TGTGCCAGCAGTTACGGTGGTCGAGGGCAGTACTTC
>TRBJ2-7|TRBV28|-|-
CASSLPTTGSYEQYF
TGTGCCAGCAGTCTCCCGACGACAGGCTCCTACGAGCAGTACTTC
>TRBJ1-1|TRBV29-1|-|-
CSADKTENTEAFF
TGCAGCGCGGATAAGACCGAGAACACTGAAGCTTTCTTT
>TRBJ1-1|TRBV9|TRBD1|-
CASSGLTGANTEAFF
TGTGCCAGCAGCGGACTGACAGGGGCGAACACTGAAGCTTTCTTT
>TRBJ2-1|TRBV5-1|-|-
CASTQPEGTLNNEQFF
TGCGCCAGCACCCAACCGGAGGGGACGCTTAACAATGAGCAGTTCTTC
>TRBJ2-1|TRBV2|-|-
CASGYREHEQFF
TGTGCCAGCGGCTACAGGGAACATGAGCAGTTCTTC
>TRBJ2-7|TRBV6-1|-|-
CASDEGPSYEQYF
TGTGCCAGCGACGAGGGACCCTCCTACGAGCAGTACTTC
>TRBJ2-7|TRBV6-5|TRBD2|-
CASSYGGGSYEQYF
TGTGCCAGCAGTTACGGCGGGGGCTCCTACGAGCAGTACTTC
>TRBJ2-3|TRBV15|-|-
CATSRDKSASTDTQYF
TGTGCCACCAGCAGAGATAAGAGCGCTAGCACAGATACGCAGTATTTT
>TRBJ1-5|TRBV7-9|-|few
CASSLGTARNQPQHF
TGTGCCAGCAGCTTAGGGACAGCTAGAAATCAGCCCCAGCATTTT
>TRBJ1-4|TRBV4-1|TRBD1|-
CASSQRGGGRTNEKLFF
TGCGCCAGCAGCCAGAGGGGAGGGGGCAGGACTAATGAAAAACTGTTTTTT
>TRBJ2-7|TRBV9|TRBD2|-
CASSGLAEDEQYF
TGTGCCAGCAGCGGACTAGCGGAAGACGAGCAGTACTTC
>TRBJ2-3|TRBV5-6|TRBD2|-
CASSIRTSGVTDTQYF
TGTGCCAGCAGCATTAGGACTAGCGGCGTCACAGATACGCAGTATTTT
>TRBJ2-5|TRBV2|-|-
CASNLAVVARGRETQYF
TGTGCCAGCAATCTCGCCGTTGTTGCCCGGGGGAGGGAGACCCAGTACTTC
>TRBJ2-7|TRBV27|-|-
CASSSQWGTYEQYF
TGTGCCAGCAGTTCTCAGTGGGGGACCTACGAGCAGTACTTC
>TRBJ2-4|TRBV2|-|once
CASTGVVTENIQYF
TGTGCCAGCACTGGGGTCGTCACCGAAAACATTCAGTACTTC
>TRBJ1-5|TRBV4-1|TRBD1|-
CASSQDIEQGFQPQHF
TGCGCCAGCAGCCAAGACATCGAACAGGGGTTTCAGCCCCAGCATTTT
>TRBJ2-2|TRBV5-1|-|-
CASSLWDLNTGELFF
TGCGCCAGCAGCCTATGGGACCTTAACACCGGGGAGCTGTTTTTT
>TRBJ2-1|TRBV9|TRBD1|-
CASSVEGGGYNEQFF
TGTGCCAGCAGCGTAGAAGGGGGCGGTTACAATGAGCAGTTCTTC
>TRBJ2-7|TRBV7-9|TRBD1|-
CASSLNGPTGVNF
TGTGCCAGCAGCTTAAACGGGCCGACAGGGGTAAACTTC
>TRBJ2-5|TRBV28|TRBD1|-
CASSLGTVQETQYF
TGTGCCAGCAGTCTAGGGACAGTACAAGAGACCCAGTACTTC
>TRBJ2-7|TRBV5-1|TRBD2|many
CASSLGGSSGEQYF
TGCGCCAGCAGCTTAGGCGGGAGTTCGGGAGAGCAGTACTTC
>TRBJ1-5|TRBV27|-|-
CASSSGGQPQHF
TGTGCCAGCAGTTCCGGCGGCCAGCCCCAGCATTTT
>TRBJ1-1|TRBV7-2|-|-
CASSFAPQGNTEAFF
TGTGCCAGCAGCTTCGCCCCACAGGGAAACACTGAAGCTTTCTTT
>TRBJ2-7|TRBV28|-|-
CASSPSGTDYEQYF
TGTGCCAGCAGTCCCAGCGGGACAGACTACGAGCAGTACTTC
>TRBJ1-2|TRBV5-1|TRBD1|-
CASSPARGFHGYTF
TGCGCCAGCAGCCCAGCCAGGGGGTTTCACGGCTACACCTTC
>TRBJ2-7|TRBV6-5|TRBD1|-
CASRQQGAPLEQYF
TGTGCCAGCAGACAACAGGGGGCCCCACTCGAGCAGTACTTC
>TRBJ2-7|TRBV7-5|-|-
CARSLYPGHLSYEQYF
TGTGCCAGAAGCCTCTATCCGGGACACCTATCCTACGAGCAGTACTTC
>TRBJ2-7|TRBV4-1|-|-
CASSQDGGGYYEQYF
TGCGCCAGCAGCCAAGACGGTGGGGGCTACTACGAGCAGTACTTC
>TRBJ1-1|TRBV27|TRBD1|-
CASSLSIGQGARTEAFF
TGTGCCAGCAGTTTATCGATTGGGCAGGGGGCGCGCACTGAAGCTTTCTTT
>TRBJ2-5|TRBV2|TRBD2|-
CASSDIPLGRLAGGNKGTQYF
TGTGCCAGCAGTGACATCCCATTAGGTCGGTTAGCGGGAGGGAATAAAGGGACCCAGTACTTC
>TRBJ1-5|TRBV7-9|TRBD1|-
CASSTGNWGNQPQHF
TGTGCCAGTTCGACAGGGAATTGGGGTAATCAGCCCCAGCATTTT
>TRBJ2-7|TRBV2|TRBD1|-
CASSDQPGQGAVRSYEQYF
TGTGCCAGCAGTGACCAGCCGGGACAGGGGGCCGTCCGCTCCTACGAGCAGTACTTC
>TRBJ2-7|TRBV7-9|-|-
CASSSGDHYEQYF
TGTGCCAGCAGCTCAGGGGACCACTACGAGCAGTACTTC
>TRBJ1-1|TRBV25-1|-|few
CASRENTEAFF
TGTGCCAGCAGAGAGAACACTGAAGCTTTCTTT
>TRBJ1-6|TRBV5-1|-|few
CASRQDYNSPLHF
TGCGCCAGCAGACAGGATTATAATTCACCCCTCCACTTT
>TRBJ1-2|TRBV7-9|-|-
CASSSGADYGYTF
TGTGCCAGCAGCTCCGGGGCGGACTATGGCTACACCTTC
>TRBJ1-2|TRBV2|-|few
CASSEGGASYGYTF
TGTGCCAGCAGTGAAGGCGGGGCCTCCTATGGCTACACCTTC
>TRBJ2-7|TRBV2|TRBD2|-
CASSSGESYEQYF
TGTGCCAGCTCTAGCGGGGAGTCCTACGAGCAGTACTTC